The clone carrying this T cell receptor beta chain has just one count. The Seattle patients, enrolled during active infection, were followed longitudinally. This record belongs to a study of blood T cell repertoires in COVID-19. Study information: The United States, Italy and Spain supplied acute and convalescent COVID-19 samples.

Some clones are missing from TCRdb's copy, which holds only in-frame ones; the method was immunoSEQ multiplex PCR. The sample lists roughly 47,000 clones; 70% to 90% were seen once. CDR1 and CDR2 (germline): MNHEY, SMNVEV (reference sequence). The V and J ends lost 6 bases and 4 bases, in that order; junction bases with no gene match: 11. The CDR3 spans 17 residues. Sequencing input: peripheral blood. V and J are TRBV27 and TRBJ1-4; TRBD1 matches at 10 bases. The TCR sequence derives from a woman older than 75 with COVID-19, enrolled during active disease. CDR3 in DNA: TGTGCCAGCAGCCCAGACAGGGGGCCAAGTCGTAATGAAAAACTGTTTTTT. Translating gives CASSPDRGPSRNEKLFF.